This T cell receptor beta chain appears in the sequencing data of a study of blood T cell repertoires in COVID-19. Individuals aged 18 to 89 years were recruited from fewer than 30 US areas. In the original analysis: Nucleated cell number was recorded as an estimate derived from reference gene primer amplification. TCRdb keeps only in-frame clones here, not all; method: immunoSEQ multiplex PCR. V, J and clone size are taken as reported in that table, and D and trimming were inferred from the DNA itself. The sample consists of 180,000 or so clones, roughly 88% of them appearing once. CDR3 size: 14 residues. CDR1 and CDR2 from the germline V gene are MDHEN and SYDVKM. V lost 2 bases, J lost 4 bases, and 11 bases lay in between.

The specimen was PBMCs or T cells enriched from blood (not recorded which). V gene TRBV28 combines with J gene TRBJ1-2; a weak D match, TRBD1 (5 bases). This clonotype was obtained from a woman in her sixties who had recovered from COVID-19. The CDR3 DNA sequence: TGTGCCAGCAGTTTAGGGGTCGACAGCTATGGCTACACCTTC. Amino acids: CASSLGVDSYGYTF.